The 24 T cell receptor beta chains below all came from one sample that was sequenced in a study of cytomegalovirus exposure and HLA in healthy donors. PCR used 60 Vbeta primers and 13 Jbeta primers. This table comes from immunoSEQ multiplex PCR, and its TCRdb copy is limited to in-frame clones, with some not included. This sample lists 170,000 or so clones; its ten largest clones have 2% to 2.5%. Sequencing used PBMCs. The receptors were sampled from a man aged 25 to 40 in good health and CMV-seronegative.

For this clone: The sample has other DNA sequences that encode this CDR3 too. The chain recombines TRBV5-5 with TRBJ2-7; 7 bases are shared with TRBD1. Germline CDR1 reads SGHKS; CDR2 reads YYEKEE (reference sequence). The ends lost 2 bases at V and 0 bases at J; junction bases unmatched: 2. The CDR3 spans 14 residues. The CDR3 reads CASSLGTASYEQYF. CDR3 coding DNA: TGTGCCAGCAGCTTAGGGACAGCCTCCTACGAGCAGTACTTC. Drawing the rest from reference TRBV5-5 and TRBJ2-7, the complete variable domain is DAGVTQSPTHLIKTRGQQVTLRCSPISGHKSVSWYQQVLGQGPQFIFQYYEKEERGRGNFPDRFSARQFPNYSSELNVNALLLGDSALYLCASSLGTASYEQYFGPGTRLTVT.

The genes are TRBV7-9 and TRBJ1-4; D possibly corresponds to TRBD1 (5 bases). V lost 11 bases and J 8 bases, leaving 12 bases between the germline ends. Germline-derived CDR1 and CDR2 are SEHNR and FQNEAQ (reference sequence). This CDR3 is built from 11 residues. CDR3 loop: CALWGNEKLFF. In DNA form, the CDR3 reads TGTGCCCTCTGGGGCAACGAAAAACTGTTTTTT.

The chain recombines TRBV6-5 with TRBJ2-2; weak D call: TRBD2 (6 bases). V was shortened by 4 bases and J by 4 bases, with 13 bases between the two germline ends. Germline CDR1 and CDR2: MNHEY and SVGAGI. CDR3 size: 15 residues. The chain's CDR3 is CASSSGWEATGELFF. The CDR3, as DNA: TGTGCCAGCAGTTCGGGCTGGGAGGCCACCGGGGAGCTGTTTTTT.

The chain uses TRBV6-4 and TRBJ2-2, with 11 bases identical to TRBD2. The germline V gene encodes CDR1 MRHNA and CDR2 SNTAGT. This CDR3 spans 15 amino acids. V was pared by 5 bases and J by 6 bases, with 5 bases of the junction left unmatched. CDR3 residues: CASSTWTSGSGELFF. In nucleotides, the CDR3 is TGTGCCAGCAGTACCTGGACTAGCGGGTCCGGGGAGCTGTTTTTT.

This CDR3 reads CASSPTSRPYEQYF. The CDR3 coding sequence is TGTGCCAGCAGTCCTACTAGCCGGCCGTACGAGCAGTACTTC. V is TRBV7-9 and J is TRBJ2-7, with D maybe TRBD2 (6 bases). Germline V lookup: CDR1 SEHNR, CDR2 FQNEAQ (reference sequence). The CDR3 consists of 14 residues. V gave up 6 bases and J gave up 4 bases, with 16 bases separating them.

V and J are TRBV5-6 and TRBJ2-3; 7 bases fit TRBD1. With V trimmed by 4 bases and J by 3 bases, 8 bases remained unmatched. Germline loops: CDR1 SGHDT, CDR2 YYEEEE. This CDR3 contains 15 residues. The CDR3 sequence is CASSLMTGWTDTQYF. Here the CDR3 DNA reads TGTGCCAGCAGCCTGATGACAGGGTGGACAGATACGCAGTATTTT.

With respect to this clone: The junction and the germline gene differ at one end; a read error may be behind it. V and J are TRBV15 and TRBJ1-2; weak D call: TRBD1 (5 bases). CDR1 is LNHNV, CDR2 YYDKDF, per germline (reference sequence). CDR3 size: 16 residues. This CDR3 reads CATSRAFAQGGRGYTF. The CDR3, as DNA: TGTGCCACCAGTAGAGCCTTCGCGCAGGGAGGAAGGGGCTACACCTTC.

The chain employs TRBV7-8 and TRBJ1-3, with D unresolved. This CDR3 comprises 16 residues. Germline V gene lookup returns CDR1 SGHVS and CDR2 FQNEAQ. The V gene lost 2 bases and the J gene lost 3 bases, with 14 bases spanning the gap. CDR3 sequence reads: CASSLRTGNYGNTIYF. The CDR3 nucleotides are TGTGCCAGCAGCTTACGGACGGGGAACTATGGAAACACCATATATTTT. Filled out from reference TRBV7-8 and TRBJ1-3, the complete variable domain reads GAGVSQSPRYKVAKRGQDVALRCDPISGHVSLFWYQQALGQGPEFLTYFQNEAQLDKSGLPSDRFFAERPEGSVSTLKIQRTQQEDSAVYLCASSLRTGNYGNTIYFGEGSWLTVV.

The chain has TRBV2 and TRBJ1-4; 10 bases align to TRBD1. CDR1 and CDR2 from the germline V gene are SNHLY and FYNNEI. The CDR3 has 13 residues. With V trimmed by 7 bases and J by 7 bases, 3 bases remained unmatched. The CDR3 region is CASMTGGTEKLFF. In DNA form, the CDR3 reads TGTGCCAGCATGACAGGGGGCACTGAAAAACTGTTTTTT.

The gene calls are TRBV27 and TRBJ1-2, with D hard to call. The CDR3 length is 13 residues. V was clipped by 6 bases and J by 3 bases, with 11 bases between them. CDR1 is MNHEY, CDR2 SMNVEV, per germline (reference sequence). CDR3 bases: TGTGCCAGCAGACCAACCGGGGACTATGGCTACACCTTC. It encodes CASRPTGDYGYTF.

The chain links TRBV28 to TRBJ2-2; 10 bases are a match to TRBD1. Losses at the gene ends were 3 bases for V and 13 bases for J; bases not matched to a gene: 11. There are 15 residues in the CDR3. Germline V gives CDR1 MDHEN, CDR2 SYDVKM. CDR3 in DNA: TGTGCCAGCAGTTTCCTGGACAGGGGGGATAAGGGGCTGTTTTTT. Protein product: CASSFLDRGDKGLFF.

Written as DNA, the CDR3 is TGTGCCAGCAGTCCCTCCATCGGGCAGGGTGCGGAAAAACTGTTTTTT. It codes for CASSPSIGQGAEKLFF. The rearrangement uses TRBV28 and TRBJ1-4; maybe TRBD1 (5 bases). The CDR3 has 16 residues. From germline, CDR1 is MDHEN and CDR2 SYDVKM. The V gene lost 5 bases and the J gene lost 8 bases, with 21 bases spanning the gap.

The chain carries TRBV5-1 and TRBJ2-3; tentatively, D is TRBD1 (6 bases). The CDR3 contains 16 residues. Deletions cut 4 bases from V and 1 base from J, with 16 bases between. Germline V lookup: CDR1 SGHRS, CDR2 YFSETQ. The CDR3 spells CASSQGMDSGTDTQYF. As DNA, the CDR3 is TGCGCCAGCAGCCAGGGGATGGACAGTGGCACAGATACGCAGTATTTT.

The V and J genes are TRBV5-4 and TRBJ2-1; 10 nucleotides agree with TRBD2. V lost 4 bases to trimming and J lost 7 bases; unmatched junction nucleotides: 8. Germline values: CDR1 SGHNT, CDR2 YYREEE (reference sequence). This CDR3 is 15 amino acids long. The DNA for the CDR3 is TGTGCCAGCAGCCTTCCGGGACTAGCGCATAATGAGCAGTTCTTC. This gives the protein CASSLPGLAHNEQFF. The complete variable domain, with remaining parts taken from reference TRBV5-4 and TRBJ2-1, reads ETGVTQSPTHLIKTRGQQVTLRCSSQSGHNTVSWYQQALGQGPQFIFQYYREEENGRGNFPPRFSGLQFPNYSSELNVNALELDDSALYLCASSLPGLAHNEQFFGPGTRLTVL.

In DNA form, the CDR3 reads TGTGCCTGGAGTGTTCCACCCGGGGCCTACGAGCAGTACTTC. It encodes CAWSVPPGAYEQYF. The V and J genes are TRBV30 and TRBJ2-7; D is possibly TRBD2 (5 bases). Germline assignment: CDR1 GTSNPN and CDR2 SVGIG (reference sequence). The CDR3 loop spans 14 amino acids. Trimming cost V 0 bases and J 2 bases, with 11 bases left between them.

The V and J genes are TRBV14 and TRBJ1-2; D possibly corresponds to TRBD1 (6 bases). Trimming removed 1 base from V and 5 bases from J, with 11 bases in between. CDR3 size: 14 residues. CDR1 and CDR2 from the germline V gene are SGHDN and FVKESK. CDR3: CASSQAGVLYGYTF. CDR3 coding DNA: TGTGCCAGCAGCCAAGCAGGGGTCCTGTATGGCTACACCTTC.

The chain recombines TRBV6-4 with TRBJ2-1, with D possibly matching TRBD1 (7 bases). Germline V gene sequence: CDR1 MRHNA, CDR2 SNTAGT. V gave up 3 bases and J gave up 1 base, with 10 bases separating them. This CDR3 has 15 amino acids. CDR3 nucleotides: TGTGCCAGCAGTGAGGGGGGACAGTCCTACAATGAGCAGTTCTTC. It specifies CASSEGGQSYNEQFF.

The genes are TRBV2 and TRBJ2-3, with 8 bases that match TRBD2. CDR3 length: 14 amino acids. Per the germline V gene, CDR1 is SNHLY and CDR2 is FYNNEI. With V trimmed by 4 bases and J by 0 bases, 0 bases remained unmatched. The CDR3 coding sequence is TGTGCCAGCAGTGGGACTAGCAGCACAGATACGCAGTATTTT. Amino acids: CASSGTSSTDTQYF.

This sequence joins TRBV18 and TRBJ1-1; a weak D match, TRBD1 (6 bases). The CDR3 totals 17 residues. CDR1 and CDR2 (germline): KGHSH, LQKENI. The V and J ends lost 2 bases and 6 bases respectively, with 22 bases between them. Here the CDR3 reads CASSPRVGGPDPAEAFF. CDR3 in DNA: TGTGCCAGCTCACCAAGGGTTGGGGGCCCCGACCCCGCTGAAGCTTTCTTT.

The J gene is TRBJ2-5, the V gene TRBV29-1; D is ambiguous. The CDR3 has 14 residues. The V end was cut by 5 bases, the J end by 2 bases, with 15 bases between. Germline V lookup: CDR1 SQVTM, CDR2 ANQGSEA. CDR3: CSVQWRNAQETQYF. The CDR3 DNA sequence: TGCAGCGTTCAATGGCGGAATGCTCAAGAGACCCAGTACTTC. The whole variable domain, filled in from reference TRBV29-1 and TRBJ2-5, reads SAVISQKPSRDICQRGTSLTIQCQVDSQVTMMFWYRQQPGQSLTLIATANQGSEATYESGFVIDKFPISRPNLTFSTLTVSNMSPEDSSIYLCSVQWRNAQETQYFGPGTRLLVL.

This chain uses TRBV7-3 with TRBJ2-1; no clear D. CDR1 and CDR2 (germline): SGHTA, FQGTGA. This CDR3 contains 12 residues. The germline V and J ends were trimmed by 4 bases and 11 bases, with 12 bases remaining between them. CDR3 DNA: TGTGCCAGCAGCTCCCCCCGGTCAAAGCAGTTCTTC. It codes for CASSSPRSKQFF.

The chain uses TRBV28 and TRBJ1-1, with TRBD1 matching over 7 bases. The germline V gene has CDR1 MDHEN and CDR2 SYDVKM. This CDR3 is 13 amino acids long. J gave up 3 bases and V 10 bases, and 8 bases lay outside the gene matches. DNA for the CDR3: TGTGCCACCACAGGGGCCCTGGACACTGAAGCTTTCTTT. Protein sequence: CATTGALDTEAFF.

The CDR3 DNA sequence: TGTGCCAGCAGTAGGCGGGAGAACACCGGGGAGCTGTTTTTT. Translation: CASSRRENTGELFF. The chain carries TRBV6-1 and TRBJ2-2, with TRBD2 as a possible D gene (6 bases). This CDR3 has 14 amino acids. Germline V CDR1 and CDR2: MNHNS, SASEGT. The germline V and J ends were trimmed by 5 bases and 1 base, with 8 bases remaining between them.

V and J are TRBV11-3 and TRBJ1-1; the match to TRBD1 covers 7 bases. CDR1 SGHNT and CDR2 YENEEA come from the germline V gene. This CDR3 has 14 residues. V lost 3 bases to trimming and J lost 1 base; unmatched junction nucleotides: 2. Here the CDR3 reads CASSLTGRNTEAFF. The CDR3, as DNA: TGTGCCAGCAGCTTGACAGGGAGGAACACTGAAGCTTTCTTT.